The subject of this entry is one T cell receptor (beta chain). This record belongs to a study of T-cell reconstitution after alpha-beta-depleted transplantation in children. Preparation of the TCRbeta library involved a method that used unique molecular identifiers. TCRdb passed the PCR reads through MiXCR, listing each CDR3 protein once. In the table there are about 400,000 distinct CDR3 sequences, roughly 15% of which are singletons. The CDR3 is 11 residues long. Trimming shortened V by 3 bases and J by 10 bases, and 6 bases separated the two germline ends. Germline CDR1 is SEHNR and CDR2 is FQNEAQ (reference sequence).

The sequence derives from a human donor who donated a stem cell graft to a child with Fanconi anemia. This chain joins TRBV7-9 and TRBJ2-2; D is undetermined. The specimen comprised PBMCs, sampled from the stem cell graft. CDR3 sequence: CASSLHVELFF. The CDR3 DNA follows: TGTGCCAGCAGCTTGCACGTGGAGCTGTTTTTT.